This T cell receptor beta chain was captured by sequencing in a study of regulatory T cells in long-lasting Graves disease. Study details: Less than 3 months of antithyroid drugs had been taken by newly diagnosed Graves' patients.

The V segment lost 5 bases and the J segment 4 bases; nucleotides outside the gene matches: 13. There are 17 residues in the CDR3. The germline CDR1 and CDR2 sequences are SGHDT and YYEEEE. To make TCR beta libraries, researchers used iRepertoire HTBI primers and Arm-PCR of CDR3 regions. MiXCR, applied by TCRdb to the multiplex PCR reads, yields one record per CDR3 protein. The profile covers about 320,000 distinct CDR3 sequences, with about 20% appearing a single time and about 38% taken by the ten largest. As to time point: newly diagnosed GD, antithyroid drugs for less than 3 months. With RNA extracted from PBMCs as input, the TCR library was made. The authors drew patients from an endocrinology department in Xi'an, China.

The chain joins TRBV5-6 to TRBJ2-5, with 11 bases matching TRBD2. The sequence came from a female donor with Graves disease. The source was peripheral blood mononuclear cells (PBMCs), collected at new diagnosis, from a patient treated with antithyroid drugs. The CDR3 loop is CASSPGLAVFGGETQYF. CDR3 DNA sequence: TGTGCCAGCAGTCCGGGACTAGCGGTTTTTGGGGGAGAGACCCAGTACTTC.